Given below is one T cell receptor (beta chain) in context. Antigen: not known. The CDR3 has 16 amino acids. Germline V gene data show CDR1 as SGHRS and CDR2 as YFSETQ. V was clipped by 5 bases and J by 2 bases; unmatched bases: 9. The data are from a study of T cell responses to AZD1222 COVID-19 vaccine. The study's findings and limits: Dominant CD4 TCR responses targeted spike regions 160-218 and 743-854. Donors in the cohort were predominantly white British and more often female, and clonal diversity was possibly underestimated.

Assay used: immunoSEQ multiplex PCR; TCRdb lists only in-frame clones, some missing. The table includes 160,000 or so clones, roughly 94% detected once. The input for sequencing was peripheral blood, taken on day 0 of MenACWY control vaccination. The J gene is TRBJ1-4, the V gene TRBV5-1, with 7 bases that match TRBD1. This TCR derives from an adult in good health. The CDR3 nucleotides are TGCGCCAGCAGTCACCCCCCGGACAGGACTAATGAAAAACTGTTTTTT. Protein: CASSHPPDRTNEKLFF.